This entry lists 18 T cell receptor beta chains sequenced from one sample in a study of cytomegalovirus exposure and HLA in healthy donors. 13 Jbeta primers and 60 Vbeta primers were used for the PCR. The protocol was immunoSEQ multiplex PCR, while the TCRdb copy is restricted to in-frame clones and leaves out a portion. The sample carries more than 110,000 clones, over 60% recorded once. The sequenced sample consisted of PBMCs. The receptors were sampled from a man between 40 and 49 years old in good health and CMV-seropositive.

This clone was recorded a few times. The chain is built from TRBV5-1 and TRBJ2-5, with a tentative D call TRBD2 (6 bases). This CDR3 has 14 residues. The V end was cut by 1 base, the J end by 2 bases, with 9 bases between. Germline V gene data show CDR1 as SGHRS and CDR2 as YFSETQ. CDR3 sequence (DNA): TGCGCCAGCAGCTTGAATGCGGGGCAAGAGACCCAGTACTTC. Its translation is CASSLNAGQETQYF. The full variable domain, completed using reference TRBV5-1 and TRBJ2-5, is KAGVTQTPRYLIKTRGQQVTLSCSPISGHRSVSWYQQTPGQGLQFLFEYFSETQRNKGNFPGRFSGRQFSNSRSEMNVSTLELGDSALYLCASSLNAGQETQYFGPGTRLLVL.

The chain joins TRBV19 to TRBJ2-7, with 8 bases lining up with TRBD2. CDR3 size: 15 residues. Trimming took 3 bases from V and 0 from J; bases not matched to a gene: 4. Germline V gene sequence: CDR1 LNHDA, CDR2 SQIVND (reference sequence). The DNA for the CDR3 is TGTGCCAGTAGTATCTTTACTAGCGGCTCCTACGAGCAGTACTTC. This translates into CASSIFTSGSYEQYF.

The V gene is TRBV7-6, the J gene TRBJ2-3; D not certain. Trimming took 0 bases from V and 0 from J, leaving 10 bases between them. The CDR3 covers 16 residues. Germline lookup yields CDR1 SGHVS and CDR2 FNYEAQ. CDR3 protein: CASSLAPLKSTDTQYF. For the CDR3, the DNA is TGTGCCAGCAGCTTAGCGCCCCTAAAGAGCACAGATACGCAGTATTTT.

The chain joins TRBV28 to TRBJ1-1; D call uncertain. Per germline, CDR1 MDHEN and CDR2 SYDVKM. This CDR3 is built from 13 residues. V lost 4 bases and J 0 bases, leaving 6 bases between the germline ends. The CDR3 DNA sequence: TGTGCCAGCAGTTCGAGATTGAACACTGAAGCTTTCTTT. Amino acids: CASSSRLNTEAFF.

The V and J genes are TRBV19 and TRBJ2-1; 10 bases align to TRBD1. Germline CDR1 and CDR2: LNHDA and SQIVND (reference sequence). Unmatched junction bases numbered 5, after V lost 9 bases and J lost 3 bases. The CDR3 consists of 14 residues. CDR3 in amino acids: CASEDRGFYNEQFF. The CDR3, as DNA: TGTGCCAGCGAGGACAGGGGGTTCTACAATGAGCAGTTCTTC.

The CDR3 here is CASSLALGSGGPSTDTQYF. The CDR3 DNA sequence: TGTGCCAGCAGCTTAGCGCTAGGTAGCGGGGGACCTAGCACAGATACGCAGTATTTT. The chain couples TRBV7-2 to TRBJ2-3; 9 bases align to TRBD2. With 0 bases clipped from V and 0 bases from J, the junction kept 10 bases outside the gene matches. Per germline, CDR1 SGHTA and CDR2 FQGNSA. The CDR3 spans 19 residues.

This clone is a singleton in its sample. V and J are TRBV6-5 and TRBJ2-1; 10 bases align to TRBD1. After removal of 5 bases from V and 6 bases from J, the junction contained 7 bases not matched to a gene. CDR1 and CDR2 (germline): MNHEY, SVGAGI. CDR3 size: 15 residues. The chain's CDR3 is CASSRLGTGANEQFF. As DNA, the CDR3 is TGTGCCAGCAGTCGCCTCGGGACAGGGGCCAATGAGCAGTTCTTC.

Only a few counts were recorded for this clone. The chain joins TRBV7-2 to TRBJ2-4; D is ambiguous. The CDR3 runs 14 residues. Germline loops: CDR1 SGHTA, CDR2 FQGNSA. Trimming removed 0 bases from V and 6 bases from J, with 9 bases in between. For the CDR3, the DNA is TGTGCCAGCAGCTTAGCTGTAGTTCCAAACATTCAGTACTTC. Translating gives CASSLAVVPNIQYF.

The chain recombines TRBV7-9 with TRBJ2-5, with 9 positions matching TRBD2. Germline CDR1 is SEHNR and CDR2 is FQNEAQ (reference sequence). Trimming cost V 8 bases and J 4 bases; bases outside gene matches: 11. This CDR3 region has 15 residues. Written as DNA, the CDR3 is TGTGCCAGCGGTGCGGGAGGGCCGAGGCGAGAGACCCAGTACTTC. Encoded protein: CASGAGGPRRETQYF.

The chain links TRBV7-8 to TRBJ2-3; 7 bases map to TRBD2. Germline lookup yields CDR1 SGHVS and CDR2 FQNEAQ. Germline trimming cut 2 bases from V and 8 bases from J; bases unmatched to any gene: 1. The length of the CDR3 is 12 residues. The CDR3 protein is CASSLREGTQYF. The CDR3 region has the DNA TGTGCCAGCAGCTTAAGGGAGGGTACGCAGTATTTT.

This clone was detected a few times. The rearrangement links TRBV7-6 to TRBJ1-1, with a tentative D call TRBD1 (5 bases). V dropped 0 bases and J dropped 8 bases, with 7 bases sitting between them. Looked up from germline, CDR1 is SGHVS and CDR2 is FNYEAQ. This CDR3 comprises 12 residues. The CDR3 sequence is CASSLAAGEAFF. The CDR3 DNA follows: TGTGCCAGCAGCTTAGCGGCAGGGGAAGCTTTCTTT.

This clone was counted a few times. This chain joins TRBV10-3 and TRBJ2-5; weak D call: TRBD1 (6 bases). Germline CDR1 reads ENHRY; CDR2 reads SYGVKD. There are 13 residues in the CDR3. V gave up 4 bases and J gave up 5 bases, with 11 bases separating them. This CDR3 is CAISGQARETQYF. The CDR3 DNA reads TGTGCCATCAGTGGACAGGCCAGGGAGACCCAGTACTTC.

This clone has only one observation. The V call is TRBV5-8, the J call TRBJ1-5, with 7 nucleotides matching TRBD1. This CDR3 is built from 16 residues. The germline CDR1 and CDR2 sequences are SGHTS and YDEGEE. The ends lost 5 bases at V and 9 bases at J; junction bases unmatched: 17. CDR3 in DNA: TGTGCCAGCAGTCGAAACCCGGGACAGATAACTTCGCCCCAGCATTTT. This codes for CASSRNPGQITSPQHF.

The V gene is TRBV4-2, the J gene TRBJ1-4, with D possibly matching TRBD1 (5 bases). Between the trimmed V and J ends, which lost 0 bases and 6 bases, there was a span of 11 bases. The CDR3 contains 15 residues. Germline CDR1 reads LGHNA; CDR2 reads YNFKEQ. CDR3 bases: TGTGCCAGCAGCCAAGATCGACAGCTAGATGAAAAACTGTTTTTT. It specifies CASSQDRQLDEKLFF.

The CDR3 DNA reads as TGTGCCAGCAGCCAAGGAAGCGGGCAGACCTACGAGCAGTACTTC. It yields the protein CASSQGSGQTYEQYF. The rearrangement links TRBV4-2 to TRBJ2-7, with D maybe TRBD2 (6 bases). V shed 1 base and J shed 2 bases, with 12 bases lying between them. Germline V gives CDR1 LGHNA, CDR2 YNFKEQ. The CDR3 extends over 15 amino acids.

The J gene is TRBJ1-5, the V gene TRBV5-6, with D tentatively TRBD1 (6 bases). The V and J ends lost 3 bases and 1 base respectively, with 8 bases between them. The CDR3 runs to 14 residues. Germline V gene sequence: CDR1 SGHDT, CDR2 YYEEEE. DNA of the CDR3: TGTGCCAGCAGCTCAGGGGTCAGCAATCAGCCCCAGCATTTT. This sequence encodes CASSSGVSNQPQHF.

V is TRBV7-6 and J is TRBJ1-4; 11 bases match TRBD1. Trimming cost V 6 bases and J 8 bases; bases outside gene matches: 11. The germline V gene encodes CDR1 SGHVS and CDR2 FNYEAQ. There are 16 residues in the CDR3. The CDR3 nucleotides are TGTGCCAGCAGGCAGCCTACAGGGACAGGGGGGGAAAAACTGTTTTTT. It translates to CASRQPTGTGGEKLFF.

This chain connects TRBV28 to TRBJ1-2, with D possibly TRBD1 on 5 matching bases. CDR1 MDHEN and CDR2 SYDVKM come from the germline V gene. CDR3 length: 12 amino acids. Trimming took off 1 base at V and 8 bases at J, with 8 bases between the two ends. CDR3 protein: CASSLLGGGYTF. In DNA, the CDR3 is TGTGCCAGCAGTTTATTGGGGGGAGGCTACACCTTC.